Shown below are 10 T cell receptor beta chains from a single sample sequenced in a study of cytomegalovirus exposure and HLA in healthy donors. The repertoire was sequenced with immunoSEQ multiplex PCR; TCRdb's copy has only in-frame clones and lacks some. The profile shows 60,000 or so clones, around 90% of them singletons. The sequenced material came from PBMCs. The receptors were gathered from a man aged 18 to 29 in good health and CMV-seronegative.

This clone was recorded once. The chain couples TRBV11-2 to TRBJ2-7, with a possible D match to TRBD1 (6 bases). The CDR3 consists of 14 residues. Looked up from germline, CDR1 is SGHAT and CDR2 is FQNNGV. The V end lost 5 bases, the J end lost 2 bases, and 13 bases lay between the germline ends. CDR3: CASSRQVSTYEQYF. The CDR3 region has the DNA TGTGCCAGCAGCCGACAGGTATCGACCTACGAGCAGTACTTC.

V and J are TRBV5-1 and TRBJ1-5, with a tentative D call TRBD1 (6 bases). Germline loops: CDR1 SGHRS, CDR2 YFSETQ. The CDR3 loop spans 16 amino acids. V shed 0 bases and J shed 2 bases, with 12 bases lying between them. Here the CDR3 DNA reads TGCGCCAGCAGCTTGGAGGGCAGGGGCGGCAATCAGCCCCAGCATTTT. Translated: CASSLEGRGGNQPQHF.

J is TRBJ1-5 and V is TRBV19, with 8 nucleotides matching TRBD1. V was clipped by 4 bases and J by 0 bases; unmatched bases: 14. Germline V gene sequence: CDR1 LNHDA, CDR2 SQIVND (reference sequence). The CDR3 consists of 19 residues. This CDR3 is CASSSATVQGEYSNQPQHF. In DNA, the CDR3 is TGTGCCAGTAGTAGCGCTACCGTACAGGGGGAGTATAGCAATCAGCCCCAGCATTTT. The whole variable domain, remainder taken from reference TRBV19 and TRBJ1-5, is DGGITQSPKYLFRKEGQNVTLSCEQNLNHDAMYWYRQDPGQGLRLIYYSQIVNDFQKGDIAEGYSVSREKKESFPLTVTSAQKNPTAFYLCASSSATVQGEYSNQPQHFGDGTRLSIL.

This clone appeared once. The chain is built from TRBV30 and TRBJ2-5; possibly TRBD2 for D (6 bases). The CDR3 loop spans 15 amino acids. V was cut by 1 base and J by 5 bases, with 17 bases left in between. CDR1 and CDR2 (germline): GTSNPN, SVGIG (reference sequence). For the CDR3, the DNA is TGTGCCTGGAGTGAGGGGACTTGGGCCCGGGAGACCCAGTACTTC. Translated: CAWSEGTWARETQYF.

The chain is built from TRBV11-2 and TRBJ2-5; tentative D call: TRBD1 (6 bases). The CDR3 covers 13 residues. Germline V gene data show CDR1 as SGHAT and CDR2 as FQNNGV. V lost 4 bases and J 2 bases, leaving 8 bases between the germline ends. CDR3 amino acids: CASSWGQQETQYF. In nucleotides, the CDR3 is TGTGCCAGCAGCTGGGGACAACAAGAGACCCAGTACTTC.

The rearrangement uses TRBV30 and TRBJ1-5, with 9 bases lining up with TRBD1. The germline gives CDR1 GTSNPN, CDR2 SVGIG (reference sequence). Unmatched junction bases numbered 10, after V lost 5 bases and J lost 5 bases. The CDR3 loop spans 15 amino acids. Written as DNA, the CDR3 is TGTGCCTGGTCTCGGGGGACAGGGCGGGATCAGCCCCAGCATTTT. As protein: CAWSRGTGRDQPQHF. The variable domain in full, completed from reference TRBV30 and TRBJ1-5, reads SQTIHQWPATLVQPVGSPLSLECTVEGTSNPNLYWYRQAAGRGLQLLFYSVGIGQISSEVPQNLSASRPQDRQFILSSKKLLLSDSGFYLCAWSRGTGRDQPQHFGDGTRLSIL.

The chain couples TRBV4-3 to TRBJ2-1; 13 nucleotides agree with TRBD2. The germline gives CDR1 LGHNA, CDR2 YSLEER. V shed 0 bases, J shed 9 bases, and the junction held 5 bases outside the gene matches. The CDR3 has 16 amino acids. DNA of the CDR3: TGCGCCAGCAGCCAAGATCTCGGACTAGCGGGAGCTGAGCAGTTCTTC. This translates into CASSQDLGLAGAEQFF.

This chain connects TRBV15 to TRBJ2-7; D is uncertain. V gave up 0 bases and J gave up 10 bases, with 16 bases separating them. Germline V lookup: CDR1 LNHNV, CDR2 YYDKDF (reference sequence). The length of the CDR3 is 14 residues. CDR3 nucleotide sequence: TGTGCCACCAGCAGAGAAGTCGGAGTGGCCTATCAGTACTTC. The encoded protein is CATSREVGVAYQYF.

This CDR3 is CASGRLQETQYF. The CDR3 nucleotides are TGTGCCAGCGGGCGCCTACAAGAGACCCAGTACTTC. V gene TRBV27 combines with J gene TRBJ2-5; D not resolved. V lost 8 bases, J lost 2 bases, and 9 bases lay in between. The V gene's germline CDR1 is MNHEY and CDR2 SMNVEV (reference sequence). This CDR3 is built from 12 residues.

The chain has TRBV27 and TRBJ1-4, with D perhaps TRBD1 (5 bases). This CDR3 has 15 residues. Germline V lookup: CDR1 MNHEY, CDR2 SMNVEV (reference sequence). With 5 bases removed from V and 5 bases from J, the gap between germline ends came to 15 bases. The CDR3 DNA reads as TGTGCCAGCAGTCCCCTTCCGGGACTAAATGAAAAACTGTTTTTT. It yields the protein CASSPLPGLNEKLFF.